Below, 25 T cell receptor beta chains from the same sample are listed, as sequenced in a study of CD8 T cells in ankylosing spondylitis. TCRdb re-called the 5' RACE reads through MiXCR, storing one row per CDR3 protein. The sample has some 130,000 distinct CDR3 sequences, roughly 13% seen once. The sequencing sample was made of blood, either unsorted or a sorted T cell fraction (not recorded which). The source of these receptors is a female donor with ankylosing spondylitis or in good health (not recorded which).

Ten or more counts support this clonotype. The CDR3 DNA reads TGTGCCAGCAGTGACGCGTTGATAGCGGGAGCAGATACGCAGTATTTT. Its translation: CASSDALIAGADTQYF. This chain uses TRBV6-1 with TRBJ2-3; 9 bases fit TRBD2. V was pared by 3 bases and J by 4 bases, with 8 bases of the junction left unmatched. Germline V gene lookup returns CDR1 MNHNS and CDR2 SASEGT. This CDR3 spans 16 amino acids.

J is TRBJ2-7 and V is TRBV5-4, with 10 bases lining up with TRBD2. The CDR3 runs to 14 residues. V dropped 4 bases and J dropped 4; count of bases not matched to a gene: 5. Germline assignment: CDR1 SGHNT and CDR2 YYREEE (reference sequence). CDR3 nucleotide sequence: TGTGCCAGCAGCCCAGGACTAGCGGCTTACGAGCAGTACTTC. This encodes CASSPGLAAYEQYF.

This clonotype occurred many times. The chain couples TRBV6-2 or TRBV6-3 to TRBJ2-7, with 10 nucleotides matching TRBD1. The ends lost 4 bases at V and 3 bases at J; junction bases unmatched: 3. Per the germline V gene, CDR1 is MNHEY and CDR2 is SVGEGT. The CDR3 has 14 amino acids. As DNA, the CDR3 is TGTGCCAGCAGTTGGGGACAGGGGATCTACGAGCAGTACTTC. Protein sequence: CASSWGQGIYEQYF.

This clonotype occurred many times. The germline gene is not matched at one end of the junction; a read error may be the cause. The chain has TRBV12-3 or TRBV12-4 and TRBJ2-5; 7 bases line up with TRBD2. The CDR3 spans 13 residues. In DNA form, the CDR3 reads TGTGCCAGCAGTCTAGCGGCCCAAGAGACCCAGTACTTC. Translation: CASSLAAQETQYF.

V is TRBV6-6 and J is TRBJ2-5, with 9 bases matching TRBD2. The germline gives CDR1 MNHNY, CDR2 SVGAGI (reference sequence). V dropped 10 bases and J dropped 1; count of bases not matched to a gene: 4. The CDR3 totals 13 residues. This CDR3 reads CATRRGGQETQYF. The CDR3 DNA follows: TGTGCCACGCGGCGGGGGGGCCAAGAGACCCAGTACTTC.

V and J are TRBV5-1 and TRBJ2-3; 14 nucleotides agree with TRBD2. CDR1 is SGHRS and CDR2 is YFSETQ in the germline V gene. The V segment lost 4 bases and the J segment 5 bases; nucleotides outside the gene matches: 6. The CDR3 contains 16 residues. Here the CDR3 reads CASSAGLAGGRDTQYF. The CDR3 DNA reads as TGCGCCAGCAGCGCCGGACTAGCGGGGGGCCGAGATACGCAGTATTTT.

This clonotype has at least ten counts. The genes are TRBV2 and TRBJ2-1; 9 bases fit TRBD1. This CDR3 is 15 amino acids long. Germline loops: CDR1 SNHLY, CDR2 FYNNEI. V was clipped by 6 bases and J by 4 bases; unmatched bases: 7. The DNA for the CDR3 is TGTGCCAGCAGGGATGACAGGGGGTCGTACAATGAGCAGTTCTTC. Residues: CASRDDRGSYNEQFF.

This clonotype showed up just a few times. The chain carries TRBV7-3 and TRBJ1-1; D gene ambiguous. CDR3 length: 13 residues. Germline values: CDR1 SGHTA, CDR2 FQGTGA. The V gene lost 3 bases and the J gene lost 5 bases, with 10 bases spanning the gap. CDR3 DNA: TGTGCCAGCAGCTTTGCCGGGGAAACTGAAGCTTTCTTT. Translation: CASSFAGETEAFF. Looking up the rest from reference TRBV7-3 and TRBJ1-1 gives the full variable domain: GAGVSQTPSNKVTEKGKYVELRCDPISGHTALYWYRQSLGQGPEFLIYFQGTGAADDSGLPNDRFFAVRPEGSVSTLKIQRTERGDSAVYLCASSFAGETEAFFGQGTRLTVV.

The chain combines TRBV7-9 with TRBJ1-4; maybe TRBD1 (5 bases). Germline V CDR1 and CDR2: SEHNR, FQNEAQ (reference sequence). This CDR3 is built from 15 residues. Trimming pared 6 bases from V and 6 bases from J, leaving 17 bases between. The CDR3, as DNA: TGTGCCAGCAGTTGGGACCGGGCCGACTATGAAAAACTGTTTTTT. Amino acid sequence: CASSWDRADYEKLFF.

The chain recombines TRBV19 with TRBJ1-2; D is possibly TRBD1 (6 bases). This CDR3 has 14 amino acids. Germline CDR1 and CDR2: LNHDA and SQIVND (reference sequence). Trimming pared 7 bases from V and 6 bases from J, leaving 18 bases between. CDR3 sequence: CASMQTGIVHGYTF. The CDR3 region has the DNA TGTGCCAGTATGCAGACAGGAATTGTGCATGGCTACACCTTC. Based on the CDR3 plus reference TRBV19 and TRBJ1-2, the full variable domain is DGGITQSPKYLFRKEGQNVTLSCEQNLNHDAMYWYRQDPGQGLRLIYYSQIVNDFQKGDIAEGYSVSREKKESFPLTVTSAQKNPTAFYLCASMQTGIVHGYTFGSGTRLTVV.

This clonotype was picked up many times. The J gene is TRBJ1-1, the V gene TRBV5-1; 7 bases agree with TRBD1. V was clipped by 4 bases and J by 4 bases; unmatched bases: 4. Germline V gives CDR1 SGHRS, CDR2 YFSETQ. There are 13 residues in the CDR3. Written as DNA, the CDR3 is TGCGCCAGCAGCCTAACAGGGGCCACTGAAGCTTTCTTT. Translated, it gives CASSLTGATEAFF.

The rearrangement joins TRBV7-6 to TRBJ2-2; D is unclear. Between the trimmed V and J ends, which lost 2 bases and 6 bases, there was a span of 10 bases. The length of the CDR3 is 14 residues. Germline lookup yields CDR1 SGHVS and CDR2 FNYEAQ. This CDR3 reads CASSLNTRAGELFF. The CDR3 DNA sequence: TGTGCCAGCAGCTTAAATACCCGCGCCGGGGAGCTGTTTTTT.

The table lists this clonotype with many counts. This sequence joins TRBV12-3 or TRBV12-4 and TRBJ2-3; no definite D call. The CDR3 totals 13 residues. The V end lost 2 bases, the J end lost 1 base, and 4 bases lay between the germline ends. CDR3 sequence (DNA): TGTGCCAGCAGTTTATCGGGCACAGATACGCAGTATTTT. Its translation: CASSLSGTDTQYF.

In its sample, this clonotype was seen a few times. This rearrangement joins TRBV3-1 to TRBJ2-2; possibly TRBD2 for D (6 bases). There are 15 residues in the CDR3. In germline, CDR1 is LGHDT, CDR2 YNNKEL (reference sequence). V dropped 1 base and J dropped 7 bases, with 13 bases sitting between them. CDR3 in DNA: TGTGCCAGCAGCCAAGTTTGGGGGGTCAACGGGGAGCTGTTTTTT. It translates to CASSQVWGVNGELFF. The complete variable domain, with remaining parts taken from reference TRBV3-1 and TRBJ2-2, reads DTAVSQTPKYLVTQMGNDKSIKCEQNLGHDTMYWYKQDSKKFLKIMFSYNNKELIINETVPNRFSPKSPDKAHLNLHINSLELGDSAVYFCASSQVWGVNGELFFGEGSRLTVL.

This clonotype showed up just a few times. This chain links TRBV7-8 with TRBJ2-7; D unresolved. Per germline, CDR1 SGHVS and CDR2 FQNEAQ. The length of the CDR3 is 12 residues. With 6 bases removed from V and 0 bases from J, the gap between germline ends came to 6 bases. CDR3 amino acids: CASRPSSYEQYF. In nucleotides, the CDR3 is TGTGCCAGCAGGCCAAGCTCCTACGAGCAGTACTTC.

This clonotype has more than one count but fewer than ten. The rearrangement links TRBV20-1 to TRBJ2-1; unclear D gene. Looked up from germline, CDR1 is DFQATT and CDR2 is SNEGSKA (reference sequence). This CDR3 region has 13 residues. Trimming took 0 bases from V and 4 from J, leaving 7 bases between them. The chain's CDR3 is CSAREPEYNEQFF. As DNA, the CDR3 is TGCAGTGCTAGAGAGCCCGAATACAATGAGCAGTTCTTC.

V and J are TRBV29-1 and TRBJ2-3, with D perhaps TRBD1 (7 bases). V dropped 5 bases and J dropped 4 bases, with 16 bases sitting between them. The length of the CDR3 is 14 residues. Germline values: CDR1 SQVTM, CDR2 ANQGSEA. The CDR3 reads CSVRQGGRADTQYF. The CDR3 DNA is TGCAGCGTTAGACAGGGAGGTAGGGCAGATACGCAGTATTTT.

The chain carries TRBV28 and TRBJ1-1; D may be TRBD1 (5 bases). Trimming shortened V by 7 bases and J by 8 bases, and 11 bases separated the two germline ends. Germline CDR1 and CDR2: MDHEN and SYDVKM. The CDR3 covers 11 residues. CDR3 nucleotide sequence: TGTGCCAGCACTGAATGGACAGAAGCTTTCTTT. Translating gives CASTEWTEAFF.

This clonotype was seen many times. The chain uses TRBV7-3 and TRBJ1-2; 11 bases map to TRBD1. CDR1 SGHTA and CDR2 FQGTGA come from the germline V gene. This CDR3 comprises 15 residues. V was pared by 3 bases and J by 6 bases, with 6 bases of the junction left unmatched. This CDR3 reads CASSFRTGGWDGYTF. As DNA, the CDR3 is TGTGCCAGCAGCTTCCGGACAGGGGGCTGGGATGGCTACACCTTC.

This clonotype was seen repeatedly, ten times or more. The genes are TRBV15 and TRBJ1-3; no reliable D call. The CDR3 consists of 13 residues. V lost 7 bases and J 0 bases, leaving 7 bases between the germline ends. Germline CDR1 and CDR2: LNHNV and YYDKDF (reference sequence). In nucleotides, the CDR3 is TGTGCCACCATCCCGAACTCTGGAAACACCATATATTTT. Its translation: CATIPNSGNTIYF.

The chain employs TRBV4-2 and TRBJ2-1, with 10 nucleotides matching TRBD2. The ends lost 7 bases at V and 5 bases at J; junction bases unmatched: 11. Looked up from germline, CDR1 is LGHNA and CDR2 is YNFKEQ. The CDR3 is 16 amino acids. CDR3 coding DNA: TGTGCCAGCACAACCGACGGGACTAGCGCCCACAATGAGCAGTTCTTC. This encodes CASTTDGTSAHNEQFF.

This clonotype has a count of ten or more. The chain couples TRBV11-3 to TRBJ2-2; 7 bases are shared with TRBD2. Germline V gene sequence: CDR1 SGHNT, CDR2 YENEEA. This CDR3 is 15 amino acids long. Germline trimming cut 3 bases from V and 1 base from J; bases unmatched to any gene: 2. In DNA form, the CDR3 reads TGTGCCAGCAGCTTCTCGGGGGGGAACACCGGGGAGCTGTTTTTT. Its translation: CASSFSGGNTGELFF.

This clonotype was seen more than once but under ten times. The chain links TRBV19 to TRBJ2-2; 7 bases are a match to TRBD1. The germline V gene encodes CDR1 LNHDA and CDR2 SQIVND (reference sequence). The CDR3 spans 12 residues. V lost 5 bases, J lost 6 bases, and 0 bases stayed unmatched. DNA for the CDR3: TGTGCCAGTAGTGGACAGGCCGGGGAGCTGTTTTTT. Amino acid sequence: CASSGQAGELFF. Filled out from reference TRBV19 and TRBJ2-2, the complete variable domain reads DGGITQSPKYLFRKEGQNVTLSCEQNLNHDAMYWYRQDPGQGLRLIYYSQIVNDFQKGDIAEGYSVSREKKESFPLTVTSAQKNPTAFYLCASSGQAGELFFGEGSRLTVL.

The chain combines TRBV6-2 or TRBV6-3 with TRBJ2-4; either TRBD1 or TRBD2 may fit D (5 bases each). The V gene's germline CDR1 is MNHEY and CDR2 SVGEGT. The CDR3 is made up of 11 amino acids. Trimming shortened V by 6 bases and J by 10 bases, and 10 bases separated the two germline ends. Written as DNA, the CDR3 is TGTGCCAGCAGACAGGAGGAGATTCAGTACTTC. Protein product: CASRQEEIQYF.

This clonotype was observed at least ten times. The chain links TRBV9 to TRBJ2-1; perhaps TRBD2 as D (5 bases). From germline, CDR1 is SGDLS and CDR2 YYNGEE. The CDR3 is 13 amino acids. Trimming stripped 1 base from V and 8 bases from J, with 10 bases between. This CDR3 is CASSVISVDEQFF. CDR3 in DNA: TGTGCCAGCAGCGTAATTAGCGTAGATGAGCAGTTCTTC. Complete variable domain (other parts from reference TRBV9 and TRBJ2-1): DSGVTQTPKHLITATGQRVTLRCSPRSGDLSVYWYQQSLDQGLQFLIQYYNGEERAKGNILERFSAQQFPDLHSELNLSSLELGDSALYFCASSVISVDEQFFGPGTRLTVL.